This T cell receptor beta chain stems from a study of T cells expressing NK-cell markers. Points from the study as a whole: NKG2C+ dominant clonotype frequencies in six donors were roughly 1.0-7.0% of CD8+ T cells.

On this clonotype: Its cognate antigen is unknown.

There are 18 residues in the CDR3. Germline lookup yields CDR1 SGDLS and CDR2 YYNGEE. TCRdb reprocessed the 5' RACE reads; each CDR3 protein has one entry and no DNA is given. Its table records 450,000 to 600,000 distinct CDR3 sequences. The chain uses TRBV9 and TRBJ2-1; TCRdb names TRBD2, which stays unverified in the absence of DNA. The source is a man aged 18 to 29 in good health. Sequenced material: blood T cells: a sorted CD56 or NKG2C T cell subset, CD4+ or CD8+ T cells, or bulk PBMC T cells (not recorded which). This CDR3 is CASSVGLAGTFSYNEQFF.